Following are 21 T cell receptor beta chains from one sample sequenced in a study of Ad26.COV2.S vaccination and SARS-CoV-2 variants. Assay: immunoSEQ multiplex PCR; the TCRdb copy retains only in-frame clones and omits some. Of some 300,000 clones in the sample, approximately 80% were seen once. Treatment specified: roughly 18 received Ad26.COV2.S at low or high dose, single or two shots; five or six received placebo; per-sample allocation not given. Samples came from day 63 after the first vaccine or placebo injection. This material consisted of peripheral blood, taken in a trial of Ad26.COV2.S vaccine versus placebo. The origin of the receptors is a person aged 18-60 years who received the Ad26.COV2.S COVID-19 vaccine or a placebo.

The V and J genes are TRBV28 and TRBJ1-1, with TRBD1 as a possible D gene (6 bases). Germline assignment: CDR1 MDHEN and CDR2 SYDVKM. V was trimmed by 2 bases and J by 3 bases, leaving 13 bases between them. The CDR3 extends over 15 amino acids. The CDR3: CASSLGGQRHTEAFF. CDR3 DNA: TGTGCCAGCAGTTTAGGGGGCCAAAGGCACACTGAAGCTTTCTTT. Drawing the rest from reference TRBV28 and TRBJ1-1, the complete variable domain is DVKVTQSSRYLVKRTGEKVFLECVQDMDHENMFWYRQDPGLGLRLIYFSYDVKMKEKGDIPEGYSVSREKKERFSLILESASTNQTSMYLCASSLGGQRHTEAFFGQGTRLTVV.

The rearrangement joins TRBV28 to TRBJ2-7; 8 nucleotides match TRBD2. The CDR3 has 15 residues. After removal of 4 bases from V and 1 base from J, the junction contained 6 bases not matched to a gene. Germline CDR1 and CDR2: MDHEN and SYDVKM. CDR3 region: CASSSGGGDSYEQYF. CDR3 nucleotide sequence: TGTGCCAGCAGTTCGGGAGGGGGTGATTCCTACGAGCAGTACTTC.

This chain connects TRBV7-2 to TRBJ2-3; 7 bases align to TRBD2. The length of the CDR3 is 16 residues. In germline, CDR1 is SGHTA, CDR2 FQGNSA. V lost 5 bases and J lost 2; bases outside the gene matches: 10. The CDR3 bases are TGTGCCAGCAGCCTAGGGCTAGCGGTATTCACAGATACGCAGTATTTT. Amino acids: CASSLGLAVFTDTQYF. The whole variable domain, filled in from reference TRBV7-2 and TRBJ2-3, reads GAGVSQSPSNKVTEKGKDVELRCDPISGHTALYWYRQSLGQGLEFLIYFQGNSAPDKSGLPSDRFSAERTGGSVSTLTIQRTQQEDSAVYLCASSLGLAVFTDTQYFGPGTRLTVL.

The chain has TRBV3-1 (or the pseudogene TRBV3-2) and TRBJ1-2; a weak D match, TRBD1 (5 bases). CDR1 and CDR2 (germline): LGHDT, YNNKEL (reference sequence). With 2 bases removed from V and 3 bases from J, the gap between germline ends came to 13 bases. CDR3 length equals 15 residues. The CDR3 DNA is TGTGCCAGCAGCCAAAGGGGACGGCGGGACTATGGCTACACCTTC. Its protein is CASSQRGRRDYGYTF.

The genes are TRBV7-9 and TRBJ1-5, with D perhaps TRBD1 (5 bases). The V and J ends lost 2 bases and 1 base respectively, with 18 bases between them. CDR3 length: 18 residues. Germline assignment: CDR1 SEHNR and CDR2 FQNEAQ (reference sequence). In DNA form, the CDR3 reads TGTGCCAGCAGCTTAATCGCCACTCCAGGGCCGAGCAATCAGCCCCAGCATTTT. Amino acid sequence: CASSLIATPGPSNQPQHF.

This chain uses TRBV11-2 with TRBJ1-4, with 7 nucleotides matching TRBD1. CDR1 is SGHAT and CDR2 is FQNNGV in the germline V gene. The trim removed 5 bases at V and 7 bases at J, leaving 10 bases unmatched. The CDR3 runs 15 residues. The chain's CDR3 is CASSRNRQGSEKLFF. CDR3 sequence (DNA): TGTGCCAGCAGCCGTAATAGACAGGGCAGTGAAAAACTGTTTTTT.

This chain joins TRBV3-1 (or the pseudogene TRBV3-2) and TRBJ1-5; 7 bases map to TRBD1. The J segment lost 0 bases and the V segment lost 4 bases, leaving 12 bases of the junction unmatched. Germline CDR1 and CDR2: LGHDT and YNNKEL (reference sequence). The CDR3 loop spans 18 amino acids. The CDR3 DNA follows: TGTGCCAGCAGCCCCGGGACAGCAAAATCCGCTAGCAATCAGCCCCAGCATTTT. Its protein is CASSPGTAKSASNQPQHF.

The genes are TRBV5-6 and TRBJ1-2; D not certain. CDR1 and CDR2 from the germline V gene are SGHDT and YYEEEE. CDR3 size: 13 residues. V was trimmed by 1 base and J by 7 bases, leaving 11 bases between them. In DNA form, the CDR3 reads TGTGCCAGCAGCTTGCGACCGGGATCTGGCTACACCTTC. This encodes CASSLRPGSGYTF.

DNA for the CDR3: TGTGCCAGCAGCTTAGTGACAACGGGGGCTGGGAATGAGCAGTTCTTC. Residues: CASSLVTTGAGNEQFF. The chain has TRBV7-9 and TRBJ2-1, with D perhaps assigned TRBD1 or TRBD2 (6 bases each). The germline V and J ends were trimmed by 1 base and 7 bases, with 17 bases remaining between them. This CDR3 spans 16 amino acids. Germline CDR1 SEHNR, CDR2 FQNEAQ (reference sequence).

V gene TRBV5-1 combines with J gene TRBJ1-2; possible D gene TRBD1, 5 bases. The germline V gene encodes CDR1 SGHRS and CDR2 YFSETQ. This CDR3 contains 15 residues. Trimming took 1 base from V and 4 from J, leaving 14 bases between them. The CDR3 DNA reads TGCGCCAGCAGCTTGAGCGGTACAGGCCTCTATGGCTACACCTTC. As protein: CASSLSGTGLYGYTF.

The CDR3 DNA is TGTGCCATCAGCCGGGACGGTAACTCCTACGAGCAGTACTTC. This translates into CAISRDGNSYEQYF. This chain connects TRBV10-3 to TRBJ2-7, with D perhaps TRBD1 or TRBD2 (5 bases each). Trimming took 6 bases from V and 0 from J, leaving 12 bases between them. The CDR3 is 14 amino acids. CDR1 is ENHRY and CDR2 is SYGVKD in the germline V gene.

The chain links TRBV5-5 to TRBJ1-4, with TRBD1 matching over 8 bases. V lost 3 bases to trimming and J lost 5 bases; unmatched junction nucleotides: 6. The CDR3 runs to 15 residues. Germline V gives CDR1 SGHKS, CDR2 YYEKEE (reference sequence). The CDR3 nucleotides read TGTGCCAGCAGCTGGAGGACAGGGAGAAATGAAAAACTGTTTTTT. As protein: CASSWRTGRNEKLFF.

The genes are TRBV28 and TRBJ1-6; D is unclear. Per germline, CDR1 MDHEN and CDR2 SYDVKM. The CDR3 length is 14 residues. The germline V and J ends were trimmed by 10 bases and 10 bases, with 20 bases remaining between them. The DNA for the CDR3 is TGTGCCATCCACCCCACAGAGACCAGGTCACCCCTCCACTTT. This codes for CAIHPTETRSPLHF.

The chain carries TRBV9 and TRBJ2-1, with 14 bases matching TRBD2. Germline CDR1 SGDLS, CDR2 YYNGEE. The CDR3 is 22 amino acids. Losses at the gene ends were 3 bases for V and 6 bases for J; bases not matched to a gene: 23. CDR3 DNA: TGTGCCAGCAGCGGGCCGACCAGGTGGGGACTAGCGGGGGCCCCAGGGGGCAATGAGCAGTTCTTC. It specifies CASSGPTRWGLAGAPGGNEQFF.

The chain is built from TRBV7-9 and TRBJ2-1; D might be TRBD1 or TRBD2, each matching 6 bases. Trimming took off 5 bases at V and 2 bases at J, with 16 bases between the two ends. Germline CDR1 SEHNR, CDR2 FQNEAQ (reference sequence). The CDR3 has 16 residues. The CDR3 here is CASSPSRGTPYNEQFF. DNA of the CDR3: TGTGCCAGCAGCCCCTCTCGGGGGACACCCTACAATGAGCAGTTCTTC.

This clone has a single count. The chain combines TRBV30 with TRBJ2-3; TRBD2 agrees at 9 bases. Germline CDR1 GTSNPN, CDR2 SVGIG (reference sequence). J lost 4 bases, V lost 0 bases, and 5 bases had no gene match. The CDR3 loop spans 15 amino acids. In DNA, the CDR3 is TGTGCCTGGAGTGTACAAGCGGGGGGAGCAGATACGCAGTATTTT. Encoded protein: CAWSVQAGGADTQYF. The whole variable domain, filled in from reference TRBV30 and TRBJ2-3, reads SQTIHQWPATLVQPVGSPLSLECTVEGTSNPNLYWYRQAAGRGLQLLFYSVGIGQISSEVPQNLSASRPQDRQFILSSKKLLLSDSGFYLCAWSVQAGGADTQYFGPGTRLTVL.

The chain links TRBV7-8 to TRBJ2-1; D not certain. The germline V gene has CDR1 SGHVS and CDR2 FQNEAQ. Trimming removed 8 bases from V and 6 bases from J, with 14 bases in between. The CDR3 contains 13 residues. For the CDR3, the DNA is TGTGCCAGCCAGGTTGTTATGGGCAATGAGCAGTTCTTC. It specifies CASQVVMGNEQFF. The entire variable domain, with the rest obtained from reference TRBV7-8 and TRBJ2-1, is as follows: GAGVSQSPRYKVAKRGQDVALRCDPISGHVSLFWYQQALGQGPEFLTYFQNEAQLDKSGLPSDRFFAERPEGSVSTLKIQRTQQEDSAVYLCASQVVMGNEQFFGPGTRLTVL.

The rearrangement uses TRBV5-6 and TRBJ2-5, with 8 bases identical to TRBD2. Germline CDR1 is SGHDT and CDR2 is YYEEEE. V shed 1 base, J shed 2 bases, and the junction held 4 bases outside the gene matches. There are 15 residues in the CDR3. The CDR3, as DNA: TGTGCCAGCAGCTTGCGGGGCGGGGGGCAAGAGACCCAGTACTTC. This gives the protein CASSLRGGGQETQYF. Together with reference TRBV5-6 and TRBJ2-5, the CDR3 gives the full variable domain: DAGVTQSPTHLIKTRGQQVTLRCSPKSGHDTVSWYQQALGQGPQFIFQYYEEEERQRGNFPDRFSGHQFPNYSSELNVNALLLGDSALYLCASSLRGGGQETQYFGPGTRLLVL.

The chain uses TRBV4-1 and TRBJ1-5; the match to TRBD1 covers 9 bases. The V gene end was trimmed by 0 bases and the J gene end by 4 bases; junction bases not matched to a gene: 7. The germline V gene encodes CDR1 MGHRA and CDR2 YSYEKL. The CDR3 length is 17 residues. The chain's CDR3 is CASSQDRVGTGNQPQHF. CDR3 coding DNA: TGCGCCAGCAGCCAAGATCGGGTCGGGACAGGGAATCAGCCCCAGCATTTT.

The rearrangement joins TRBV7-9 to TRBJ2-7, with TRBD1 identical over 9 bases. V lost 5 bases and J lost 2; bases outside the gene matches: 10. CDR1 and CDR2 (germline): SEHNR, FQNEAQ (reference sequence). The CDR3 has 16 residues. CDR3 sequence (DNA): TGTGCCAGCAGCGTAAATACAGGGGGCCGAACCTACGAGCAGTACTTC. Residues: CASSVNTGGRTYEQYF. Based on the CDR3 plus reference TRBV7-9 and TRBJ2-7, the full variable domain is DTGVSQNPRHKITKRGQNVTFRCDPISEHNRLYWYRQTLGQGPEFLTYFQNEAQLEKSRLLSDRFSAERPKGSFSTLEIQRTEQGDSAMYLCASSVNTGGRTYEQYFGPGTRLTVT.

This chain connects TRBV14 to TRBJ1-2; 9 nucleotides align to TRBD1. The CDR3 is 17 residues long. Germline-derived CDR1 and CDR2 are SGHDN and FVKESK. J was trimmed by 4 bases and V by 4 bases; bases with no gene match: 13. The CDR3 nucleotides read TGTGCCAGCAGCCGGGTTTCGGGACAGGGATTTGGCTATGGCTACACCTTC. It codes for CASSRVSGQGFGYGYTF.